Listed here are 6 T cell receptor beta chains from one sample, sequenced in a study of T cells in Graves' hyperthyroidism and ophthalmopathy. Amplification yielded TCR beta CDR3 regions, with RNA transcripts as the source. Carried out on the TCR CDR3, a first-round RT-PCR used the HTBI primer set. In TCRdb, the multiplex PCR reads were re-called with MiXCR into one record per CDR3 protein. Of approximately 500,000 distinct CDR3 sequences in the sample, 35% to 55% are singletons; the top ten hold roughly 7.7%. The sequenced sample was peripheral blood or thyroid tissue (not recorded which). All receptors derive from a woman under 30 with Graves' hyperthyroidism.

This chain uses TRBV7-8 with TRBJ2-1, with a weak D call TRBD2 (6 bases). The length of the CDR3 is 15 residues. V lost 5 bases and J 7 bases, leaving 18 bases between the germline ends. Germline V CDR1 and CDR2: SGHVS, FQNEAQ. The CDR3: CASSPQWGVRNEQFF. The CDR3 DNA sequence: TGTGCCAGCAGCCCGCAGTGGGGGGTTAGGAATGAGCAGTTCTTC.

The chain has TRBV24-1 and TRBJ1-4, with a weak D call TRBD1 (5 bases). The J call may be wrong; the DNA end is better matched by TRBJ2-2. The CDR3 consists of 16 residues. The V gene's germline CDR1 is KGHDR and CDR2 SFDVKD. CDR3 sequence (DNA): TGTGCCACCAGTGACCGGAAGACAGTCTTCCCCGGGGAGCTGTTTTTT. Its protein product is CATSDRKTVFPGELFF.

This clonotype was detected ten times or more. The chain employs TRBV12-3 or TRBV12-4 and TRBJ1-5; D is unresolved. Trimming took 4 bases from V and 5 from J, leaving 6 bases between them. CDR3 length: 12 residues. CDR3 in DNA: TGTGCCAGCAGTTCCTTCGATCAGCCCCAGCATTTT. It yields the protein CASSSFDQPQHF.

This clonotype was detected ten times or more. This sequence joins TRBV7-2 and TRBJ1-4, with a weak D call TRBD1 (6 bases). In germline, CDR1 is SGHTA, CDR2 FQGNSA. With 6 bases removed from V and 6 bases from J, the gap between germline ends came to 17 bases. This CDR3 contains 15 residues. CDR3 coding DNA: TGTGCCAGCAGGCCTGGGACACCCACGGATGAAAAACTGTTTTTT. Translation: CASRPGTPTDEKLFF.

About this clonotype: A much more abundant neighbour one base away suggests this may be a read error. This rearrangement joins TRBV7-9 to TRBJ2-7, with TRBD2 matching 7 bases. The V gene's germline CDR1 is SEHNR and CDR2 FQNEAQ (reference sequence). This CDR3 has 15 residues. As DNA, the CDR3 is TGTGCCAGCAGCTTGTACAGGACTAGGTCCTGCGAGCAGTACTTC. It translates to CASSLYRTRSCEQYF.

This clonotype came up a few times. V usage is TRBV4-2 and J usage is TRBJ2-7; D is unclear. There are 15 residues in the CDR3. Germline loops: CDR1 LGHNA, CDR2 YNFKEQ. V lost 0 bases, J lost 2 bases, and 11 bases lay in between. The CDR3 DNA sequence: TGTGCCAGCAGCCAAGATTTCGGCGGCACCTACGAGCAGTACTTC. This codes for CASSQDFGGTYEQYF.